This T cell receptor (beta chain) was sequenced for a study of neurological immune-mediated disorders. There are 11 residues in the CDR3. V gave up 5 bases and J gave up 6 bases, with 9 bases separating them. Germline V gives CDR1 DFQATT, CDR2 SNEGSKA (reference sequence). TCRdb re-called the 5' RACE reads with MiXCR, one entry per CDR3 protein. The table records about 18,000 distinct CDR3 sequences, about 11% of them present only once. This clonotype is categorized as medium-sized. The specimen sequenced was CD8+ T cells from blood. The origin of this receptor is a woman in her forties or fifties in good health. The chain uses TRBV20-1 and TRBJ2-3, with no clear D. Here the CDR3 reads CSAPVGDTQYF. DNA of the CDR3: TGCAGTGCTCCGGTTGGCGATACGCAGTATTTT.